The 30 T cell receptor beta chains in this list originate from one sample, sequenced in a study of blood T cell repertoires in COVID-19. Sequencing used immunoSEQ multiplex PCR; TCRdb keeps in-frame clones, though not all of them. This table has 100,000 to 150,000 clones, about 70% appearing once. Sequencing was carried out using peripheral blood. The origin of the receptors is a woman between 65 and 79 years old with acute or convalescent COVID-19.

This clone was counted between two and nine times. This chain joins TRBV18 and TRBJ1-5; 7 bases match TRBD1. Germline V gives CDR1 KGHSH, CDR2 LQKENI. CDR3 size: 16 residues. After removal of 3 bases from V and 2 bases from J, the junction contained 7 bases not matched to a gene. The CDR3 bases are TGTGCCAGCTCACCCTCTGACAGGGCTGGCAATCAGCCCCAGCATTTT. Protein: CASSPSDRAGNQPQHF.

This clone was found once. This rearrangement joins TRBV2 to TRBJ2-1; TRBD1 agrees at 10 bases. Trimming at V came to 3 bases and at J to 4 bases, leaving 3 bases not matched to a gene. Germline loops: CDR1 SNHLY, CDR2 FYNNEI. This CDR3 spans 15 amino acids. In DNA, the CDR3 is TGTGCCAGCAGTGAGGGACAGGGGTGGTACAATGAGCAGTTCTTC. Its translation: CASSEGQGWYNEQFF.

The chain joins TRBV5-1 to TRBJ2-6; weak D call: TRBD1 (6 bases). V dropped 4 bases and J dropped 2 bases, with 25 bases sitting between them. The CDR3 runs to 20 residues. Germline assignment: CDR1 SGHRS and CDR2 YFSETQ. CDR3 amino acids: CASSPAPSQGRFAGANVLTF. As DNA, the CDR3 is TGCGCCAGCAGCCCTGCGCCGAGTCAGGGGCGTTTCGCTGGGGCCAACGTCCTGACTTTC.

The chain links TRBV18 to TRBJ2-2; no definite D call. The CDR3 extends over 15 amino acids. Trimming took 0 bases from V and 1 from J, leaving 6 bases between them. Germline V lookup: CDR1 KGHSH, CDR2 LQKENI. The CDR3 coding sequence is TGTGCCAGCTCACCACCTTACGGGAACACCGGGGAGCTGTTTTTT. This translates into CASSPPYGNTGELFF.

The chain carries TRBV24-1 and TRBJ1-2; the D is unclear. Germline V gene data show CDR1 as KGHDR and CDR2 as SFDVKD. The V end was cut by 2 bases, the J end by 8 bases, with 11 bases between. The CDR3 is 13 amino acids. CDR3 protein: CATSDSPAEGYTF. In nucleotides, the CDR3 is TGTGCCACCAGTGATTCTCCGGCGGAGGGCTACACCTTC.

The rearrangement joins TRBV6-6 to TRBJ2-5; D possibly corresponds to TRBD1 (6 bases). The CDR3 contains 13 residues. Germline assignment: CDR1 MNHNY and CDR2 SVGAGI (reference sequence). The V gene lost 6 bases and the J gene lost 5 bases, with 13 bases spanning the gap. The CDR3 DNA reads TGTGCCAGCAGCGGGACATGGCAGGAGACCCAGTACTTC. Its translation is CASSGTWQETQYF.

The V and J genes are TRBV28 and TRBJ1-4; tentatively, D is TRBD1 (5 bases). Trimming removed 3 bases from V and 8 bases from J, with 13 bases in between. The length of the CDR3 is 14 residues. CDR1 and CDR2 from the germline V gene are MDHEN and SYDVKM. CDR3 DNA: TGTGCCAGCAGTTTGGCGCAGGGTGGGGAAAAACTGTTTTTT. Residues: CASSLAQGGEKLFF.

CDR3 in DNA: TGTGCCAGCAGCAGACGACTGGCCGTCGGCTACACCTTC. It translates to CASSRRLAVGYTF. The chain joins TRBV21-1 to TRBJ1-2. TRBV21-1 corresponds to a pseudogene. This CDR3 has 13 amino acids.

The rearrangement uses TRBV6-5 and TRBJ1-1, with D tentatively TRBD1 (5 bases). Trimming took 5 bases from V and 4 from J, leaving 5 bases between them. From germline, CDR1 is MNHEY and CDR2 SVGAGI. This CDR3 is 11 amino acids long. The CDR3 protein is CASSQGTEAFF. The CDR3 region has the DNA TGTGCCAGCAGTCAGGGCACTGAAGCTTTCTTT.

This clone was detected only a few times. J is TRBJ2-7 and V is TRBV7-9; TRBD1 is a possible D gene (5 bases). V was shortened by 1 base and J by 0 bases, with 10 bases between the two germline ends. The CDR3 covers 15 residues. Germline CDR1 and CDR2: SEHNR and FQNEAQ (reference sequence). As DNA, the CDR3 is TGTGCCAGCAGCTTAGAGGTCCAGGGCTCCTACGAGCAGTACTTC. It yields the protein CASSLEVQGSYEQYF.

J is TRBJ2-3 and V is TRBV6-5; 8 bases map to TRBD1. The ends lost 7 bases at V and 2 bases at J; junction bases unmatched: 8. This CDR3 spans 15 amino acids. Per germline, CDR1 MNHEY and CDR2 SVGAGI. The CDR3 loop is CASNPTGAPTDTQYF. In nucleotides, the CDR3 is TGTGCCAGCAACCCGACAGGGGCCCCCACAGATACGCAGTATTTT.

This chain links TRBV27 with TRBJ1-2; 8 bases agree with TRBD1. The germline CDR1 and CDR2 sequences are MNHEY and SMNVEV (reference sequence). The CDR3 sequence is 14 residues long. V lost 0 bases and J lost 6; bases outside the gene matches: 3. The CDR3: CASSLSSGGDGYTF. CDR3 coding DNA: TGTGCCAGCAGTTTATCATCAGGGGGCGATGGCTACACCTTC.

The J gene is TRBJ2-7, the V gene TRBV19, with 9 positions matching TRBD1. This CDR3 spans 13 amino acids. Trimming removed 5 bases from V and 5 bases from J; junction bases left unmatched: 4. Germline CDR1 and CDR2: LNHDA and SQIVND (reference sequence). DNA for the CDR3: TGTGCCAGTAGTCACAGGGGGCGGGACGAGCAGTACTTC. Translating gives CASSHRGRDEQYF.

CDR3 bases: TGTGCCAGTAGTATACAGGCAGCAACTAATGAAAAACTGTTTTTT. Encoded protein: CASSIQAATNEKLFF. This chain connects TRBV19 to TRBJ1-4; D is uncertain. The CDR3 contains 15 residues. Germline CDR1 and CDR2: LNHDA and SQIVND (reference sequence). V was shortened by 2 bases and J by 0 bases, with 7 bases between the two germline ends.

This chain uses TRBV28 with TRBJ2-7; 12 bases agree with TRBD2. The CDR3 consists of 14 residues. Germline V gives CDR1 MDHEN, CDR2 SYDVKM. V lost 6 bases, J lost 3 bases, and 3 bases stayed unmatched. CDR3 sequence reads: CASSGLAGYYEQYF. Here the CDR3 DNA reads TGTGCCAGCAGCGGACTAGCGGGATACTACGAGCAGTACTTC.

In this sample, this clone turned up once. The chain uses TRBV6-5 and TRBJ1-2; 10 positions match TRBD1. V lost 7 bases, J lost 7 bases, and 9 bases stayed unmatched. Germline assignment: CDR1 MNHEY and CDR2 SVGAGI. This CDR3 has 14 residues. The CDR3 nucleotides are TGTGCCAGCACCCCCGGACAGGGGGAACGTGGCTACACCTTC. Translating gives CASTPGQGERGYTF.

About this clone itself: Other DNA variants within this sample encode the same CDR3. The rearrangement links TRBV7-2 to TRBJ2-7, with D possibly being TRBD2 (5 bases). The V gene's germline CDR1 is SGHTA and CDR2 FQGNSA. With 2 bases removed from V and 2 bases from J, the gap between germline ends came to 10 bases. The CDR3 loop spans 14 amino acids. CDR3 amino acids: CASSLWTPPYEQYF. The CDR3, as DNA: TGTGCCAGCAGCTTATGGACTCCCCCCTACGAGCAGTACTTC.

The V and J genes are TRBV6-5 and TRBJ1-5; no definite D call. Germline V gene sequence: CDR1 MNHEY, CDR2 SVGAGI. This CDR3 is 12 amino acids long. The germline V and J ends were trimmed by 7 bases and 6 bases, with 10 bases remaining between them. CDR3 sequence (DNA): TGTGCCAGCACCGGACTCGGTCAGCCCCAGCATTTT. Encoded protein: CASTGLGQPQHF.

The chain has TRBV27 and TRBJ1-3; 7 positions match TRBD1. CDR1 is MNHEY and CDR2 is SMNVEV in the germline V gene (reference sequence). This CDR3 spans 18 amino acids. Trimming took 4 bases from V and 4 from J; bases not matched to a gene: 16. The DNA for the CDR3 is TGTGCCAGCAGTTCATACGGGTCAGGGGGTTTTAGGGGAAACACCATATATTTT. This sequence encodes CASSSYGSGGFRGNTIYF.

The chain joins TRBV6-5 to TRBJ2-3, with 7 bases aligning to TRBD2. The CDR3 is 14 residues long. Germline V gene lookup returns CDR1 MNHEY and CDR2 SVGAGI. The V and J ends lost 7 bases and 3 bases, in that order; junction bases with no gene match: 7. The CDR3: CASTVRGSTDTQYF. As DNA, the CDR3 is TGTGCCAGCACGGTTCGCGGGAGTACAGATACGCAGTATTTT.

This sequence joins TRBV6-5 and TRBJ1-2; D unresolved. This CDR3 has 14 amino acids. Germline V gene sequence: CDR1 MNHEY, CDR2 SVGAGI. Deletions cut 0 bases from V and 8 bases from J, with 13 bases between. The CDR3 region has the DNA TGTGCCAGCAGTTACTCGAGGTCCCAGCTGGGCTACACCTTC. Residues: CASSYSRSQLGYTF.

V is TRBV11-2 and J is TRBJ2-2; tentatively, D is TRBD1 (5 bases). The CDR3 spans 14 residues. The germline V and J ends were trimmed by 8 bases and 0 bases, with 10 bases remaining between them. CDR1 and CDR2 (germline): SGHAT, FQNNGV. The CDR3: CASQGAANTGELFF. CDR3 bases: TGTGCCAGCCAAGGGGCGGCGAACACCGGGGAGCTGTTTTTT. The full variable domain, rest sourced from reference TRBV11-2 and TRBJ2-2, is EAGVAQSPRYKIIEKRQSVAFWCNPISGHATLYWYQQILGQGPKLLIQFQNNGVVDDSQLPKDRFSAERLKGVDSTLKIQPAKLEDSAVYLCASQGAANTGELFFGEGSRLTVL.

This chain uses TRBV7-9 with TRBJ1-2; possible D gene TRBD1, 5 bases. CDR1 is SEHNR, CDR2 FQNEAQ, per germline (reference sequence). The V and J ends lost 3 bases and 7 bases respectively, with 12 bases between them. The CDR3 totals 13 residues. The chain's CDR3 is CASSLGQGSGYTF. The CDR3 coding sequence is TGTGCCAGCAGCTTGGGCCAGGGTAGTGGCTACACCTTC.

The chain recombines TRBV20-1 with TRBJ1-1, with unresolved D. V shed 6 bases and J shed 5 bases, with 10 bases lying between them. The CDR3 consists of 11 residues. Germline V lookup: CDR1 DFQATT, CDR2 SNEGSKA (reference sequence). The CDR3 region is CSAPTGTEAFF. CDR3 coding DNA: TGCAGTGCCCCGACTGGGACTGAAGCTTTCTTT.

The rearrangement uses TRBV21-1 and TRBJ1-3; the table's TRBD1 call for D was not verified on the DNA. TRBV21-1 is tagged as a pseudogene. CDR3 length: 17 residues. The CDR3 bases are TGTGCCAGCAGCAAAGTTTCACAGCCCAGCTCTGGAAACACCATATATTTT. Translating gives CASSKVSQPSSGNTIYF.

The chain couples TRBV28 to TRBJ1-5; weak D call: TRBD1 (6 bases). CDR1 is MDHEN, CDR2 SYDVKM, per germline. The length of the CDR3 is 16 residues. The V end was cut by 2 bases, the J end by 2 bases, with 13 bases between. CDR3 bases: TGTGCCAGCAGTTTAGGGGGGGCGGGTGGCAATCAGCCCCAGCATTTT. Amino acid sequence: CASSLGGAGGNQPQHF.

This chain links TRBV7-9 with TRBJ1-2; 11 nucleotides line up with TRBD1. The V and J ends lost 7 bases and 7 bases, in that order; junction bases with no gene match: 5. This CDR3 has 13 residues. Germline V gene sequence: CDR1 SEHNR, CDR2 FQNEAQ (reference sequence). The CDR3 spells CASNSGTGGGYTF. CDR3 bases: TGTGCCAGCAACTCCGGGACAGGGGGTGGCTACACCTTC.

The gene calls are TRBV5-1 and TRBJ2-3; D is perhaps TRBD2 (5 bases). CDR3 size: 14 residues. V shed 0 bases and J shed 5 bases, with 10 bases lying between them. The germline gives CDR1 SGHRS, CDR2 YFSETQ. The CDR3 reads CASSLARAQDTQYF. CDR3 DNA: TGCGCCAGCAGCTTGGCGAGGGCCCAAGATACGCAGTATTTT.

The chain uses TRBV2 and TRBJ1-6; D is possibly TRBD1 (6 bases). This CDR3 has 17 residues. Trimming removed 7 bases at V and 3 bases at J, with 19 bases between. Germline CDR1 SNHLY, CDR2 FYNNEI. In nucleotides, the CDR3 is TGTGCCAGCACTAGGACAACAGGGATCAGCTATAATTCACCCCTCCACTTT. This sequence encodes CASTRTTGISYNSPLHF.

This clone was seen a few times. J is TRBJ2-1 and V is TRBV10-3, with 12 bases fitting TRBD2. This CDR3 contains 14 residues. Germline V gene sequence: CDR1 ENHRY, CDR2 SYGVKD. The V gene end was trimmed by 2 bases and the J gene end by 7 bases; junction bases not matched to a gene: 0. CDR3 coding DNA: TGTGCCATCAGTGAGGGACTAGCGGGGAATGAGCAGTTCTTC. This encodes CAISEGLAGNEQFF.